This TCR beta chain was captured in a study of molecular identifiers for immune sequencing clone quantification. TCRdb re-analysed the PCR reads in MiXCR, keeping a single row per CDR3 protein. The sample includes about 640,000 distinct CDR3 sequences, 15% to 20% of them seen just once. Germline V CDR1 and CDR2: SGHDT, YYEEEE. V lost 3 bases and J lost 1, with 16 bases in between. CDR3 length: 16 amino acids. The sequenced sample consisted of naive CD8+ T cells from blood, with Jurkat cell RNA spiked in. Subset indicated: FACS-sorted CD8+CD4-CCR7+CD45RA+ naive T cells. The chain couples TRBV5-6 to TRBJ2-5; D is ambiguous. This receptor was taken from a human donor in good health. Some libraries in this study had Jurkat cell RNA spiked in. The CDR3 DNA reads as TGTGCCAGCAGCTCTCTTGGCATCCTCGGCCAAGAGACCCAGTACTTC. This codes for CASSSLGILGQETQYF.